This T cell receptor beta chain was profiled in a study of cytomegalovirus exposure and HLA in healthy donors. Study-level points and caveats: After further analysis at a later stage, 16,951 TCR beta sequences were associated with HLA alleles at 0.05 false discovery rate. Data from an earlier analysis indicated that most TCR beta V segments were productive either about 87% or about 30% of the time.

V gave up 4 bases and J gave up 5 bases; unmatched junction bases: 3. Per the germline V gene, CDR1 is KGHSH and CDR2 is LQKENI. The CDR3 has 14 residues. PCR was performed using 60 Vbeta and 13 Jbeta primers. Repertoires were generated with immunoSEQ multiplex PCR, while TCRdb's copy carries only in-frame clones and drops some. This table holds 150,000 or so clones, 70% to 85% found once. As regards this clone: Its antigen is not known.

Sequenced input: PBMCs. The chain links TRBV18 to TRBJ1-5, with 9 positions matching TRBD1. The TCR originated in a man younger than 40 in good health and CMV-seropositive. CDR3 amino acids: CASSRDRVDQPQHF. In DNA form, the CDR3 reads TGTGCCAGCTCACGGGACAGGGTGGATCAGCCCCAGCATTTT.